This T cell receptor (beta chain) originates from a study of radiation and T cells in renal cell carcinoma. The method was immunoSEQ multiplex PCR; TCRdb's version includes in-frame clones alone and lacks a portion of them. This table has about 170,000 clones, roughly nine tenths appearing once. From germline, CDR1 is LNHDA and CDR2 SQIVND (reference sequence). CDR3 length: 14 amino acids. Trimming removed 7 bases from V and 2 bases from J, with 11 bases in between. Time point meaning: blood 4 weeks post-SBRT, at nephrectomy. Indicated treatment: 15 Gy SBRT to primary tumor, nephrectomy 4 weeks later. Nephrectomy followed 15 Gy stereotactic body radiation by 4 weeks.

The sample here was blood, taken from a patient whose treatment included radiotherapy and nephrectomy. This clonotype originated in a woman between 50 and 59 years old with renal cell carcinoma. This chain links TRBV19 with TRBJ1-4, with no clear D. The CDR3 nucleotides are TGTGCCAGTAAAAAGGGCGGTACTAATGAAAAACTGTTTTTT. Amino acids: CASKKGGTNEKLFF.